This T cell receptor (beta chain) originates from a study of cytomegalovirus exposure and HLA in healthy donors. Amplification used 60 Vbeta primers and 13 Jbeta primers. Profiled with immunoSEQ multiplex PCR; TCRdb holds only in-frame clones, not every one. Of roughly 130,000 clones in the sample, roughly 80% were seen once. Findings and limits, study-wide: Rare TCR sequences dominated, though some public TCRs recurred in many donors. A later analysis found most CMV-associated TCR beta chains apparently HLA-restricted. An observed cluster of highly shared sequence variants was recorded as a likely sequencing artifact.

V was shortened by 1 base and J by 6 bases, with 10 bases between the two germline ends. This CDR3 spans 14 amino acids. CDR1 is SGHNT and CDR2 is YYREEE in the germline V gene (reference sequence). This clone was detected only a few times. Its antigen remains unknown. At sampling all donors were nominally healthy, likely with unrecorded immune exposures. The clonotype comes from a man aged 18 to 30 in good health and CMV-seronegative. The chain combines TRBV5-4 with TRBJ1-4; D possibly corresponds to TRBD1 (5 bases). Input material: PBMCs. CDR3 residues: CASSLRGGDEKLFF. The CDR3 coding sequence is TGTGCCAGCAGCTTGCGGGGAGGGGATGAAAAACTGTTTTTT.